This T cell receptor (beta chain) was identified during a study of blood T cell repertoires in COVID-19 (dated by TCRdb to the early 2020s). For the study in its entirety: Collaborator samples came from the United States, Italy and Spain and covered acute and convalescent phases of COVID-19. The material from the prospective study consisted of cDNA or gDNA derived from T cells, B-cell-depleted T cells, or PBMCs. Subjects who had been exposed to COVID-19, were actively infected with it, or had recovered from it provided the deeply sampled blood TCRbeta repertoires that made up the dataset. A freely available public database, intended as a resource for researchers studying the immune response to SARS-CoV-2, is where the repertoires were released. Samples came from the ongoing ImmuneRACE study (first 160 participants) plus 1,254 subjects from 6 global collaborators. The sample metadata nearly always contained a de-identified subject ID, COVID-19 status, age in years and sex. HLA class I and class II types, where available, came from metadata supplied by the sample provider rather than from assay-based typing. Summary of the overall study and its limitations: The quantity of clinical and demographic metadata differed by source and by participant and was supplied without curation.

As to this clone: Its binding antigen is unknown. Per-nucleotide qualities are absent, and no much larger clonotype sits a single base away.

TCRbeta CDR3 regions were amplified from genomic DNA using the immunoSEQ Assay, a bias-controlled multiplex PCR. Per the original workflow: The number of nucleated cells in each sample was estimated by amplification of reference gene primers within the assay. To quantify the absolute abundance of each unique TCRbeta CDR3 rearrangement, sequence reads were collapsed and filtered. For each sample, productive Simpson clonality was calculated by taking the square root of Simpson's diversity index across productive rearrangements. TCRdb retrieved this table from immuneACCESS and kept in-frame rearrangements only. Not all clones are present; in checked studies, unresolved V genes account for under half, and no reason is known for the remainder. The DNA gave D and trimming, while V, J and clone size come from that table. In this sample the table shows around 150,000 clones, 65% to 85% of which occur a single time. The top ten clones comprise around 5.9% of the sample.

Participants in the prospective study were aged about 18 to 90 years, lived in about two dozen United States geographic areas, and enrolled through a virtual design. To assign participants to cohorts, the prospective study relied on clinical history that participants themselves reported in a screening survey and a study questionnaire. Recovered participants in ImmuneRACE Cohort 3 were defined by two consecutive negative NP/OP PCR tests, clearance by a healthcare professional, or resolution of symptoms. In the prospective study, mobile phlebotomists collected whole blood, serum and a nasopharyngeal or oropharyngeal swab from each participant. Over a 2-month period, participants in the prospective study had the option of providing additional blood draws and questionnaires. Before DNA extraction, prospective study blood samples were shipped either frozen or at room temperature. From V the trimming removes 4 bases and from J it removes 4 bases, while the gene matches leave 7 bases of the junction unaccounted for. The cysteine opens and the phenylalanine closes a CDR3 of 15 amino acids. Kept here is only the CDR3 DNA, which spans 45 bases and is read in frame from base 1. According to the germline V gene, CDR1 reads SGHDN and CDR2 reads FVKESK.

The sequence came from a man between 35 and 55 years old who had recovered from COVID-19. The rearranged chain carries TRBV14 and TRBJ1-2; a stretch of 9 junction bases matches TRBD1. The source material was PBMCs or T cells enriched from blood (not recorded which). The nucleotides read TGTGCCAGCAGCCCTGGGACAGGGAGCCTCTATGGCTACACCTTC. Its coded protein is CASSPGTGSLYGYTF.